This TCR beta chain was identified during a study of T-cell reconstitution after alpha-beta-depleted transplantation in children. Preparation of the TCRbeta library used unique molecular identifiers. TCRdb passed the PCR reads through MiXCR, listing each CDR3 protein once. The sample yields almost 500,000 distinct CDR3 sequences, around 12% seen once. This clonotype was seen only a few times. This CDR3 spans 14 amino acids. Germline trimming cut 8 bases from V and 5 bases from J; bases unmatched to any gene: 9. Per the germline V gene, CDR1 is SNHLY and CDR2 is FYNNEI. The source of this sequence is a human donor who donated a stem cell graft to a child with combined immunodeficiency. J is TRBJ2-1 and V is TRBV2; 7 positions match TRBD2. The sequencing used PBMCs from the stem cell graft donor, collected from the stem cell graft. The chain's CDR3 is CASRAGVGDNEQFF. The CDR3 region has the DNA TGTGCCAGCCGCGCGGGAGTGGGGGACAATGAGCAGTTCTTC. The full variable domain, in which reference TRBV2 and TRBJ2-1 provide the parts outside the CDR3, is EPEVTQTPSHQVTQMGQEVILRCVPISNHLYFYWYRQILGQKVEFLVSFYNNEISEKSEIFDDQFSVERPDGSNFTLKIRSTKLEDSAMYFCASRAGVGDNEQFFGPGTRLTVL.